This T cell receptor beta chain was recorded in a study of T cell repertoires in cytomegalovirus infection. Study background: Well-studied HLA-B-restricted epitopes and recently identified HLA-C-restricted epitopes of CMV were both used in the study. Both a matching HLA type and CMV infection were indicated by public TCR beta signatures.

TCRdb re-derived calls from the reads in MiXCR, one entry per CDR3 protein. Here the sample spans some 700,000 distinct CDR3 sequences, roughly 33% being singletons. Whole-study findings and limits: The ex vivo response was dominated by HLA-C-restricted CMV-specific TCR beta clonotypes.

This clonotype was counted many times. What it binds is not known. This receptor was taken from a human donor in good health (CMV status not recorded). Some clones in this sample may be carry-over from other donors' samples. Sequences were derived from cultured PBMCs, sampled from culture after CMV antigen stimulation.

CDR3 protein: CASSFVRGRPAYEQYF. CDR3 in DNA: TGTGCCAGCAGCTTCGTCCGAGGACGACCAGCCTACGAGCAGTACTTC. V and J are TRBV7-9 and TRBJ2-7; D gene uncertain. Looked up from germline, CDR1 is SEHNR and CDR2 is FQNEAQ (reference sequence). V was trimmed by 3 bases and J by 2 bases, leaving 17 bases between them. CDR3 length: 16 residues.